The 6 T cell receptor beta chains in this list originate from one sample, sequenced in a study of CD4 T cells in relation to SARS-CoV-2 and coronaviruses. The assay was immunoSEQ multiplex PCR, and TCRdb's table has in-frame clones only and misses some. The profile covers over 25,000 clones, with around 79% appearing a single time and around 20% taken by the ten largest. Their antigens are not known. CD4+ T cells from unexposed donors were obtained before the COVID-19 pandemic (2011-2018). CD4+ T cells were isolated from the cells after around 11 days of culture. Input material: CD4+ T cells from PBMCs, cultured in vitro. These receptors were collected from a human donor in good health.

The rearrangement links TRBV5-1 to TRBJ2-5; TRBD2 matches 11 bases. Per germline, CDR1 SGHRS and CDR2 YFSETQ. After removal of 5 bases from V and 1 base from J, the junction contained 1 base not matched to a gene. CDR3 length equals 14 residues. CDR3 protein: CASRTSGTQETQYF. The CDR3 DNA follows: TGCGCCAGCAGGACTAGCGGGACCCAAGAGACCCAGTACTTC. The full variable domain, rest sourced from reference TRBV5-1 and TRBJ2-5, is KAGVTQTPRYLIKTRGQQVTLSCSPISGHRSVSWYQQTPGQGLQFLFEYFSETQRNKGNFPGRFSGRQFSNSRSEMNVSTLELGDSALYLCASRTSGTQETQYFGPGTRLLVL.

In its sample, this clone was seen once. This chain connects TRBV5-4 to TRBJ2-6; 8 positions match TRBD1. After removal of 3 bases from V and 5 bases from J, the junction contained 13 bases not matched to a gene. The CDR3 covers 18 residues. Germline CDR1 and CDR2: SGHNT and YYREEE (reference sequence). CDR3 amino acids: CASSWTGTGALWANVLTF. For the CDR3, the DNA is TGTGCCAGCAGCTGGACCGGGACAGGAGCTTTATGGGCCAACGTCCTGACTTTC.

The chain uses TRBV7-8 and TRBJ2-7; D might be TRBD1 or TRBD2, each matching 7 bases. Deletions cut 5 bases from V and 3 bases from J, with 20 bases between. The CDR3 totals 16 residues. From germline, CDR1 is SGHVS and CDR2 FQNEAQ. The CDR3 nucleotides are TGTGCCAGCAGCCCACGGGGGGCAGGGGGGCTCTACGAGCAGTACTTC. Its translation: CASSPRGAGGLYEQYF.

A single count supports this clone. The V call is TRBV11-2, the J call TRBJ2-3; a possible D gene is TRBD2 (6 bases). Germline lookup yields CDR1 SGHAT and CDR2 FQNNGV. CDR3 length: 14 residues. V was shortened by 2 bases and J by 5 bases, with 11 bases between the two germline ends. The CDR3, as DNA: TGTGCCAGCAGCTTACTCGGGAGTGGAGATACGCAGTATTTT. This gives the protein CASSLLGSGDTQYF.

CDR3 in DNA: TGTGCCAGCAGCGTAGGTGGAGGGGTACCTTCACAAGAGACCCAGTACTTC. This codes for CASSVGGGVPSQETQYF. The chain couples TRBV9 to TRBJ2-5, with D maybe TRBD2 (6 bases). The length of the CDR3 is 17 residues. Germline V gene lookup returns CDR1 SGDLS and CDR2 YYNGEE. The ends were cut back, 0 bases at V and 2 bases at J, with 17 bases in the middle. Using reference TRBV9 and TRBJ2-5 for the parts outside the CDR3, the full variable domain is DSGVTQTPKHLITATGQRVTLRCSPRSGDLSVYWYQQSLDQGLQFLIQYYNGEERAKGNILERFSAQQFPDLHSELNLSSLELGDSALYFCASSVGGGVPSQETQYFGPGTRLLVL.

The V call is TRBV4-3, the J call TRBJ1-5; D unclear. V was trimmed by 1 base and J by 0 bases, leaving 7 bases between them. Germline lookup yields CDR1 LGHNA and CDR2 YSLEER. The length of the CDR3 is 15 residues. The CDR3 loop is CASSQGWNSNQPQHF. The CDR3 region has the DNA TGCGCCAGCAGCCAAGGGTGGAATAGCAATCAGCCCCAGCATTTT.